The rows below give T cell receptor beta chains drawn from one sample of a study of radiotherapy plus CTLA-4 blockade in lung cancer. Clones were sequenced by immunoSEQ multiplex PCR, and TCRdb holds only the in-frame ones, with some missing. The sample has some 50,000 clones; 84% are singletons. The sample here was peripheral blood, taken from a patient treated with radiotherapy plus ipilimumab. The receptors come from a human donor with non-small cell lung cancer whose response to radiotherapy plus ipilimumab could not be evaluated. Both conserved end residues are part of each CDR3. Fields, in order: CDR3 protein, CDR3 DNA, D gene, V gene, clone size, J gene. The D gene is left open where the match is weak. Not all rows give a size; the values are once, few, many and, for expanded clones, a class.

CASSRTLAGTSYEQYF | TGCGCCAGCAGCCGAACTCTAGCGGGGACCTCCTACGAGCAGTACTTC | TRBD2 | TRBV4-3 | few | TRBJ2-7
CASSYSLTGRSYEQYF | TGTGCCAGCAGTTACTCTTTGACAGGGCGTTCCTACGAGCAGTACTTC | TRBD1 | TRBV6-5 | - | TRBJ2-7
CARSLDCGEQFF | TGTGCCAGAAGCTTGGACTGCGGTGAGCAGTTCTTC | - | TRBV5-3 | - | TRBJ2-1
CSVTTGDVYEQYF | TGCAGCGTGACGACAGGGGACGTCTACGAGCAGTACTTC | TRBD1 | TRBV29-1 | - | TRBJ2-7
CASSGSRLVDTGELFF | TGTGCCAGCAGTGGAAGCCGACTAGTCGACACCGGGGAGCTGTTTTTT | - | TRBV25-1 | - | TRBJ2-2
CASSLRQGDFGSPAKNIQYF | TGTGCCAGCAGTTTACGGCAGGGTGATTTTGGTTCACCGGCCAAAAACATTCAGTACTTC | - | TRBV28 | - | TRBJ2-4
CASSFQTSGPYEQYF | TGTGCCAGCAGTTTCCAGACTAGCGGACCCTACGAGCAGTACTTC | TRBD2 | TRBV5-5 | - | TRBJ2-7
CASSLRENTEAFF | TGTGCCAGCAGCTTACGGGAGAACACTGAAGCTTTCTTT | - | TRBV7-9 | - | TRBJ1-1
CASSLSLQTGNTIYF | TGTGCCAGCAGCTTAAGTTTACAGACTGGAAACACCATATATTTT | - | TRBV7-6 | - | TRBJ1-3
CASRYWTGSDTQYF | TGTGCCAGCAGATATTGGACAGGGTCAGATACGCAGTATTTT | TRBD1 | TRBV6-6 | - | TRBJ2-3
CAIDRLAEAYEQYF | TGTGCCATTGATAGACTAGCAGAAGCCTACGAGCAGTACTTC | TRBD2 | TRBV6-5 | - | TRBJ2-7
CASSSLSHQDYNEQFF | TGCGCCAGCAGCTCGTTGAGCCACCAGGACTACAATGAGCAGTTCTTC | - | TRBV5-1 | - | TRBJ2-1
CASSTLQGQQYF | TGTGCCAGTAGTACCTTACAGGGGCAGCAGTACTTC | TRBD1 | TRBV19 | - | TRBJ2-7
CASTGSSLSGEAFF | TGTGCCAGTACAGGTTCATCTTTATCGGGCGAAGCTTTCTTT | - | TRBV2 | - | TRBJ1-1
CASSDTGAAYYGYTF | TGTGCCAGCAGTGATACAGGGGCCGCTTACTATGGCTACACCTTC | TRBD1 | TRBV2 | - | TRBJ1-2
CASSQPRDRGYEQYF | TGCGCCAGCAGCCAACCAAGGGACAGGGGGTACGAGCAGTACTTC | TRBD1 | TRBV4-1 | - | TRBJ2-7
CASSLNRDRGPGELFF | TGTGCCAGCAGCCTCAACCGGGACAGGGGACCCGGGGAGCTGTTTTTT | TRBD1 | TRBV7-2 | - | TRBJ2-2
CASSLGQVLEAFF | TGTGCCAGCAGCTTAGGACAGGTCTTAGAAGCTTTCTTT | - | TRBV11-2 | - | TRBJ1-1
CASAGAGSNQPQHF | TGTGCCAGCGCCGGAGCAGGGAGCAATCAGCCCCAGCATTTT | - | TRBV27 | - | TRBJ1-5
CASSLGGNNSPLHF | TGTGCCAGCAGTTTAGGAGGGAATAATTCACCCCTCCACTTT | - | TRBV27 | - | TRBJ1-6
CASSRLGALYGYTF | TGTGCCAGCAGTCGACTGGGAGCTCTCTATGGCTACACCTTC | - | TRBV14 | - | TRBJ1-2
CAWIRATSDTGELFF | TGTGCCTGGATTCGCGCGACTAGCGACACCGGGGAGCTGTTTTTT | TRBD2 | TRBV30 | - | TRBJ2-2
CASSLWSAAVNTGELFF | TGTGCCAGCAGTTTATGGTCCGCGGCGGTGAACACCGGGGAGCTGTTTTTT | - | TRBV28 | - | TRBJ2-2
CASSPGQKNIQYF | TGTGCCAGCAGTCCGGGACAGAAAAACATTCAGTACTTC | TRBD1 | TRBV27 | - | TRBJ2-4
CASSYGAGNTEAFF | TGTGCCAGCAGTTACGGGGCAGGGAACACTGAAGCTTTCTTT | - | TRBV6-6 | - | TRBJ1-1
CASSLRLRRELNTGELFF | TGTGCCAGCAGTTTAAGGCTTCGGCGGGAATTGAACACCGGGGAGCTGTTTTTT | - | TRBV27 | - | TRBJ2-2
CATSRDRGQGADGYTF | TGTGCCACCAGCAGAGATAGGGGACAGGGGGCGGATGGCTACACCTTC | TRBD1 | TRBV15 | - | TRBJ1-2
CASARGNQPQHF | TGTGCCAGCGCCAGGGGCAATCAGCCCCAGCATTTT | - | TRBV2 | - | TRBJ1-5
CASSQEVGSGDTDTQYF | TGCGCCAGCAGCCAAGAGGTTGGCAGCGGAGACACAGATACGCAGTATTTT | - | TRBV4-1 | - | TRBJ2-3
CASSINFRGSGNTIYF | TGTGCCAGCAGCATCAATTTCAGGGGCTCGGGGAACACCATATATTTT | - | TRBV7-2 | - | TRBJ1-3
CASRLIYSNQPQHF | TGTGCCAGCAGACTGATTTATAGCAATCAGCCCCAGCATTTT | - | TRBV6-1 | - | TRBJ1-5
CASSRAGGHEETQYF | TGTGCCAGCAGCCGGGCGGGGGGCCACGAAGAGACCCAGTACTTC | TRBD2 | TRBV4-2 | - | TRBJ2-5
CASSVGVRPNTGELFF | TGTGCCAGCAGCGTAGGAGTCAGGCCGAACACCGGGGAGCTGTTTTTT | - | TRBV9 | - | TRBJ2-2
CASSSTGGPYEQYF | TGTGCCAGCAGCTCTACAGGGGGTCCATACGAGCAGTACTTC | TRBD1 | TRBV7-9 | - | TRBJ2-7
CASSERGIRQPQHF | TGCGCCAGCAGCGAAAGAGGGATTCGTCAGCCCCAGCATTTT | - | TRBV4-1 | - | TRBJ1-5
CASRKGQVPTYEQYF | TGTGCCAGCAGAAAGGGACAAGTGCCCACCTACGAGCAGTACTTC | - | TRBV6-6 | - | TRBJ2-7
CASSEWYSPYEQYF | TGTGCCAGCAGTGAATGGTATAGTCCATACGAGCAGTACTTC | - | TRBV2 | few | TRBJ2-7
CASSLPLSQGNGYTF | TGTGCCAGCAGTTTGCCCCTCTCTCAGGGGAATGGCTACACCTTC | - | TRBV28 | - | TRBJ1-2
CASSTTGAAQDTQYF | TGTGCCAGCTCAACGACAGGGGCGGCCCAAGATACGCAGTATTTT | TRBD1 | TRBV18 | - | TRBJ2-3
CASSTSLLITDTQYF | TGTGCCAGCAGTACCTCACTCCTAATCACAGATACGCAGTATTTT | - | TRBV6-6 | - | TRBJ2-3
CSVEGPDSGYTDTQYF | TGCAGCGTTGAAGGACCAGATAGCGGCTACACAGATACGCAGTATTTT | - | TRBV29-1 | - | TRBJ2-3
CASSSQAGDREQYF | TGCGCCAGCAGCTCCCAAGCAGGGGATAGGGAGCAGTACTTC | - | TRBV5-1 | - | TRBJ2-7
CASSLRSNYGYTF | TGTGCCAGCAGTTTACGGTCCAACTATGGCTACACCTTC | - | TRBV28 | - | TRBJ1-2
CAAGAQGGEQYF | TGTGCCGCTGGGGCACAGGGCGGCGAGCAGTACTTC | - | TRBV27 | - | TRBJ2-7
CASSSTSLYTGELFF | TGTGCCAGCAGCTCGACTAGCCTTTACACCGGGGAGCTGTTTTTT | TRBD2 | TRBV7-3 | - | TRBJ2-2
CASSLDTGLYTF | TGCGCCAGCAGCTTGGATACAGGGCTCTACACCTTC | - | TRBV5-1 | - | TRBJ1-2
CASSVAGQGLGDNEQFF | TGTGCCAGCAGCGTAGCCGGACAGGGTCTGGGGGACAATGAGCAGTTCTTC | TRBD1 | TRBV9 | - | TRBJ2-1
CASTRGLADSYEQYF | TGTGCCAGTACTAGGGGACTAGCAGATTCCTACGAGCAGTACTTC | TRBD2 | TRBV2 | - | TRBJ2-7